This TCR beta chain was recorded in a study of cytomegalovirus exposure and HLA in healthy donors. Overall study context: There were 85 million or so unique TCRs (from HLA-typed donors) in an early data release. Findings and limits, study-wide: TCR beta chain V- and J-gene trimming was linked, in a later analysis, to a missense variant in DCLRE1C. It was around 160 TCR beta chains that were listed as cytomegalovirus-associated.

A multiplex PCR was run with 60 Vbeta primers and 13 Jbeta primers. The assay was immunoSEQ multiplex PCR, and TCRdb's table has in-frame clones only and misses some. The table has some 160,000 clones, nearly 85% seen once. Trimming at V came to 4 bases and at J to 3 bases, leaving 11 bases not matched to a gene. CDR3 length: 16 amino acids. Germline CDR1 reads MNHNY; CDR2 reads SVGAGI (reference sequence). Concerning this clone itself: Its antigen remains unidentified.

The clonotype comes from a male donor in good health and CMV-seronegative. The sample was PBMCs. V is TRBV6-6 and J is TRBJ2-7; 8 bases are shared with TRBD1. The CDR3 region has the DNA TGTGCCAGCAGTTCCCAGACAGGGGTAAGGGACTACGAGCAGTACTTC. This encodes CASSSQTGVRDYEQYF.